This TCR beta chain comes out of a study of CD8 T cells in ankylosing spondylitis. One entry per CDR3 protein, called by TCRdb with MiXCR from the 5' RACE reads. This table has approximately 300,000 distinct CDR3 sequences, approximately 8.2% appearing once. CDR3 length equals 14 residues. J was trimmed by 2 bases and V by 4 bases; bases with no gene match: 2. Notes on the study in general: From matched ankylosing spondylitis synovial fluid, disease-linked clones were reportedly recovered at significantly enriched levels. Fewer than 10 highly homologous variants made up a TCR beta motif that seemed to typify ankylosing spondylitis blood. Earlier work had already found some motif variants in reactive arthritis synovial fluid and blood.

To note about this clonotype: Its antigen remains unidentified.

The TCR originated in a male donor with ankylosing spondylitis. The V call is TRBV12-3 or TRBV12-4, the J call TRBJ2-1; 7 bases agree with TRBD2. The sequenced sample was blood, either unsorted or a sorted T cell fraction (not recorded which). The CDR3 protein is CASSWGGPYNEQFF. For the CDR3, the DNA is TGTGCCAGCAGTTGGGGGGGTCCCTACAATGAGCAGTTCTTC.